This TCR beta chain was retrieved from a study of regulatory T cells in long-lasting Graves disease. This clonotype appeared many times. What it binds is not known. Time point in this sample: newly diagnosed GD, antithyroid drugs for less than 3 months. Making the TCR library involved RNA that had been extracted from PBMCs. Whole-study findings and limits: Relative to newly diagnosed Graves' patients, persistent ones had lower TCR diversity.

Library construction for TCR beta used iRepertoire HTBI primers and Arm-PCR of CDR3 regions. TCRdb processed the multiplex PCR reads anew with MiXCR; each CDR3 protein has one entry. The repertoire holds 400,000 to 500,000 distinct CDR3 sequences, approximately 16% seen once, with around 10% in the top ten. A further study also used this sample, focusing on T cells in Graves' hyperthyroidism and ophthalmopathy.

This specimen was peripheral blood mononuclear cells (PBMCs), taken at new diagnosis, from a patient treated with antithyroid drugs. This clonotype was obtained from a woman in her 30s with Graves disease.

Here the CDR3 reads CASSLRELHYGYTF. CDR3 nucleotides: TGTGCCAGCAGCCTAAGAGAATTACACTATGGCTACACCTTC. The chain carries TRBV3-1 and TRBJ1-2; unclear D gene. The V gene lost 4 bases and the J gene lost 3 bases, with 12 bases spanning the gap. The CDR3 covers 14 residues. CDR1 is LGHDT and CDR2 is YNNKEL in the germline V gene (reference sequence).